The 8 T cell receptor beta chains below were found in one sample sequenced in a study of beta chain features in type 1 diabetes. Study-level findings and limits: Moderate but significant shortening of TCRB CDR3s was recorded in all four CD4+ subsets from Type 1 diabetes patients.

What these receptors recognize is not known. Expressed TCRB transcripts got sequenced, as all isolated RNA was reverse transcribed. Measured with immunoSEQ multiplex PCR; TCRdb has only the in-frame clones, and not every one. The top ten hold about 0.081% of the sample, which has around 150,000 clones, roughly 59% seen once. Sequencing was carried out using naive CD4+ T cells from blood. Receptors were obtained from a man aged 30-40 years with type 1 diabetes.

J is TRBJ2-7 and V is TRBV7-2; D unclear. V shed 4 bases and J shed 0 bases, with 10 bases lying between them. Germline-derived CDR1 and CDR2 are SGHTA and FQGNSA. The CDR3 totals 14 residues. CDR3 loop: CASSSLGFSYEQYF. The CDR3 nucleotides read TGTGCCAGCAGCTCTCTGGGGTTCTCCTACGAGCAGTACTTC.

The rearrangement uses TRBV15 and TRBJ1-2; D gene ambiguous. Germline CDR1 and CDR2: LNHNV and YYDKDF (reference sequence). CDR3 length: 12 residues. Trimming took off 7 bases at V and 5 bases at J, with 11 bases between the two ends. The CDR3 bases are TGTGCCACCACAACGAGCGGGTATGGCTACACCTTC. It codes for CATTTSGYGYTF.

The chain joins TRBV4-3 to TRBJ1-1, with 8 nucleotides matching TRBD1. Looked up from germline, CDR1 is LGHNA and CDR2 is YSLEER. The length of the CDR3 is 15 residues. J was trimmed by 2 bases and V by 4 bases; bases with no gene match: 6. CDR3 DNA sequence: TGCGCCAGCAGCCGGGAACAGGGGGTAAACACTGAAGCTTTCTTT. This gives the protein CASSREQGVNTEAFF.

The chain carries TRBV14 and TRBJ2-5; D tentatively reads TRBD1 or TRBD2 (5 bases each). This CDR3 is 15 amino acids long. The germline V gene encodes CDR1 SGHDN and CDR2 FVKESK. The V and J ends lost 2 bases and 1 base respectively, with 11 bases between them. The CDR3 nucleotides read TGTGCCAGCAGCCAAACTACGGGGACCCAAGAGACCCAGTACTTC. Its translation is CASSQTTGTQETQYF.

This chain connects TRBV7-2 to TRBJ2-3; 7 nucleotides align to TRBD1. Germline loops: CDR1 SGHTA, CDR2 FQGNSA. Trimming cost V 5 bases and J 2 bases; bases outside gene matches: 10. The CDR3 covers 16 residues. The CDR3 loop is CASSPDRARPTDTQYF. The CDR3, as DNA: TGTGCCAGCAGCCCCGACAGGGCCCGGCCCACAGATACGCAGTATTTT.

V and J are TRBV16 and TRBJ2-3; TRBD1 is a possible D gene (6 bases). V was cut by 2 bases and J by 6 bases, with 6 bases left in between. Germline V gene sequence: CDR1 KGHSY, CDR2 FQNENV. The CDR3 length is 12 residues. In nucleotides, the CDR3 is TGTGCCAGCAGCCAAGACAGGGATACGCAGTATTTT. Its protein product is CASSQDRDTQYF.

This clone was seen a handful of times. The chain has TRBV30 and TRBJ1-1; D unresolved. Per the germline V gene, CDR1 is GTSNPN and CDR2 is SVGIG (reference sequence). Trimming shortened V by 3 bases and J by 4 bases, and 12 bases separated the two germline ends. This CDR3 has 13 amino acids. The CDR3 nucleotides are TGTGCCTGGAGCGCCAGAGGAGGCACTGAAGCTTTCTTT. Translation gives CAWSARGGTEAFF.

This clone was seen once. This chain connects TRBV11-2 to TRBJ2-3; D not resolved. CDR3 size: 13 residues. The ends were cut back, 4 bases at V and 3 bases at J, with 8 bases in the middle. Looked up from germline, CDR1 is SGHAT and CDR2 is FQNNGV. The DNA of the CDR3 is TGTGCCAGCAGCTCCCTCAGGACAGATACGCAGTATTTT. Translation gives CASSSLRTDTQYF.